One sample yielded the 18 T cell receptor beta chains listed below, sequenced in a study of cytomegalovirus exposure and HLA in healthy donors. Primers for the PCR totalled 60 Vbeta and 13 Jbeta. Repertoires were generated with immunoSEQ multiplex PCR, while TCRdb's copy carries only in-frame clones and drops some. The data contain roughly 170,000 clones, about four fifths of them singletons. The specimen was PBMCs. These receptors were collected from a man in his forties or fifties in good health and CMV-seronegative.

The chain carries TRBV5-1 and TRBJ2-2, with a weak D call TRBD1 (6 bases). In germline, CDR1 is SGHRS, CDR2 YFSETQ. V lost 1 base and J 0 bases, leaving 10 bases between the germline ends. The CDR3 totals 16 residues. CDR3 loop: CASSLTGSANTGELFF. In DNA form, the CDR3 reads TGCGCCAGCAGCTTGACAGGGTCGGCGAACACCGGGGAGCTGTTTTTT.

DNA for the CDR3: TGTGCCAGCAGCGATAGCGTTAGCTCCTACAATGAGCAGTTCTTC. Its protein is CASSDSVSSYNEQFF. The V and J genes are TRBV27 and TRBJ2-1, with TRBD2 as a possible D gene (5 bases). V lost 6 bases to trimming and J lost 0 bases, with 12 bases between them. The CDR3 has 15 residues. The germline V gene encodes CDR1 MNHEY and CDR2 SMNVEV (reference sequence).

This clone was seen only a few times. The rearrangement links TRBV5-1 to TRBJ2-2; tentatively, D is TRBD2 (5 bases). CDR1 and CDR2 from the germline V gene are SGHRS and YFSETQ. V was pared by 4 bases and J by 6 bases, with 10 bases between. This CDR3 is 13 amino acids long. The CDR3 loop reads CASSTDYAGELFF. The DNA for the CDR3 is TGCGCCAGCAGCACCGACTACGCCGGGGAGCTGTTTTTT. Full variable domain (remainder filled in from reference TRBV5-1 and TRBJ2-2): KAGVTQTPRYLIKTRGQQVTLSCSPISGHRSVSWYQQTPGQGLQFLFEYFSETQRNKGNFPGRFSGRQFSNSRSEMNVSTLELGDSALYLCASSTDYAGELFFGEGSRLTVL.

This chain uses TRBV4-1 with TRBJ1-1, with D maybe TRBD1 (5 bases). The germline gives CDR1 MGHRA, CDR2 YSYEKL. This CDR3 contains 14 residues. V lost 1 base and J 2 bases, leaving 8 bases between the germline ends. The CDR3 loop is CASSQVGVNTEAFF. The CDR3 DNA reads TGCGCCAGCAGCCAAGTAGGGGTAAACACTGAAGCTTTCTTT.

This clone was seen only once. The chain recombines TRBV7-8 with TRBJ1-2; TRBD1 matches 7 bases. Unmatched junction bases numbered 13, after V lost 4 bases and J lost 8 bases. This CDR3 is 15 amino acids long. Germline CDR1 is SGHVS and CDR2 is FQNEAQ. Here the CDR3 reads CASSSLTGTRRGYTF. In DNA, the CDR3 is TGTGCCAGCAGCTCACTGACAGGGACAAGGAGGGGCTACACCTTC.

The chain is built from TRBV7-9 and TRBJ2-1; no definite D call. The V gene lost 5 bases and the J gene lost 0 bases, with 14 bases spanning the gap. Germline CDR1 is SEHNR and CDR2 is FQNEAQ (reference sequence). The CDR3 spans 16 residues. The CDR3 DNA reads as TGTGCCAGCAGCAGACGACTTTCCAGCTCCTACAATGAGCAGTTCTTC. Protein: CASSRRLSSSYNEQFF.

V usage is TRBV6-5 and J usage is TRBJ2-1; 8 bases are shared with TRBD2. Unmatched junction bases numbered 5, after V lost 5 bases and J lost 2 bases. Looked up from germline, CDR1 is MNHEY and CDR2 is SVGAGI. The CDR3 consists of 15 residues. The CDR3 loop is CASSATSGPYNEQFF. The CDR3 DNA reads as TGTGCCAGCAGTGCAACTAGCGGCCCCTACAATGAGCAGTTCTTC.

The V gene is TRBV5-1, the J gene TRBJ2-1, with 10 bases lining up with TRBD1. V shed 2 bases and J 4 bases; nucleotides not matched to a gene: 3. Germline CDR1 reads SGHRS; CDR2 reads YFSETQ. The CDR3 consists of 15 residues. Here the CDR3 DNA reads TGCGCCAGCAGCTTACGACAGGGGGCTTACAATGAGCAGTTCTTC. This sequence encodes CASSLRQGAYNEQFF.

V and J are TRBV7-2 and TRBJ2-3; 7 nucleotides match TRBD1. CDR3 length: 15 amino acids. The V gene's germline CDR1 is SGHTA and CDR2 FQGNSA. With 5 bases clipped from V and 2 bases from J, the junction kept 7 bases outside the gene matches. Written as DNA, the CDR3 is TGTGCCAGCAGCATACAGGGGCTCGACACAGATACGCAGTATTTT. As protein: CASSIQGLDTDTQYF.

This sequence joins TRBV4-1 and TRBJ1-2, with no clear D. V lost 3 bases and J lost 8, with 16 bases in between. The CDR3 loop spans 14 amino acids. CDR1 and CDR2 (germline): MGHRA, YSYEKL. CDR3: CASSHPNRDRGYTF. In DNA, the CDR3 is TGCGCCAGCAGCCACCCAAACAGAGATCGCGGCTACACCTTC.

CDR3 residues: CASSWRTGMGNEQFF. DNA of the CDR3: TGTGCCAGCAGCTGGAGGACAGGGATGGGGAATGAGCAGTTCTTC. V and J are TRBV5-6 and TRBJ2-1, with TRBD1 identical over 8 bases. The junction had 9 bases not matched to a gene; V was cut back by 3 bases and J by 7 bases. In germline, CDR1 is SGHDT, CDR2 YYEEEE. There are 15 residues in the CDR3. Full variable domain (remainder filled in from reference TRBV5-6 and TRBJ2-1): DAGVTQSPTHLIKTRGQQVTLRCSPKSGHDTVSWYQQALGQGPQFIFQYYEEEERQRGNFPDRFSGHQFPNYSSELNVNALLLGDSALYLCASSWRTGMGNEQFFGPGTRLTVL.

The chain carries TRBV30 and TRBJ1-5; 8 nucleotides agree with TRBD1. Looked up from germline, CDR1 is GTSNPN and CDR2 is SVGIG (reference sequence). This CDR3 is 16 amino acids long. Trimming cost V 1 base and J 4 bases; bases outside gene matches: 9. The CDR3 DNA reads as TGTGCCTGGAGTGGGCTCGGACAGGGAACAAATCAGCCCCAGCATTTT. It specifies CAWSGLGQGTNQPQHF. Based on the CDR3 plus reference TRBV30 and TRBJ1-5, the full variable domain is SQTIHQWPATLVQPVGSPLSLECTVEGTSNPNLYWYRQAAGRGLQLLFYSVGIGQISSEVPQNLSASRPQDRQFILSSKKLLLSDSGFYLCAWSGLGQGTNQPQHFGDGTRLSIL.

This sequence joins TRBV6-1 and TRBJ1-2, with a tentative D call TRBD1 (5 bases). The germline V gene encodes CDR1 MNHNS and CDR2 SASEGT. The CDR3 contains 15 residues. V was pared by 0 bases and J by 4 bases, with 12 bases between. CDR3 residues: CASSEAFREGYGYTF. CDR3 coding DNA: TGTGCCAGCAGTGAAGCGTTCAGGGAAGGCTATGGCTACACCTTC.

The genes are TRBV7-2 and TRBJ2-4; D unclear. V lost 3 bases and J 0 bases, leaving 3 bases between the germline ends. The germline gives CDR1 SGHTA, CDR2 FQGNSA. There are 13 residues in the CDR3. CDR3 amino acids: CASSFLAKNIQYF. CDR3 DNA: TGTGCCAGCAGCTTTCTAGCCAAAAACATTCAGTACTTC.

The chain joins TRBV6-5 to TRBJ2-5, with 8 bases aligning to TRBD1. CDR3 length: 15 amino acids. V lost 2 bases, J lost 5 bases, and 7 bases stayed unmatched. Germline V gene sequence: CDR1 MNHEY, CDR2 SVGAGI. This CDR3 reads CASSYATGAGETQYF. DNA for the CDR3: TGTGCCAGCAGTTACGCGACAGGGGCTGGGGAGACCCAGTACTTC.

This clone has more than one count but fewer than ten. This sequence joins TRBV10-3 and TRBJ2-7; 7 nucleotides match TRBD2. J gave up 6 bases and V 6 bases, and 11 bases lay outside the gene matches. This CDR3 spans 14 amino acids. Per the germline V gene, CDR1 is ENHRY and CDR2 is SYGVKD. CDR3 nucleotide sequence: TGTGCCATCAGAACCGGGTTGGGAGGGAGCGAGCAGTACTTC. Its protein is CAIRTGLGGSEQYF.

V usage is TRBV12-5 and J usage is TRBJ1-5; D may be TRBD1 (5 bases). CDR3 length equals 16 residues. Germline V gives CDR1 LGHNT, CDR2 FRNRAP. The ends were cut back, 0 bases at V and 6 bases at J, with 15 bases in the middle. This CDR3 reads CASGLVQSRAIQPQHF. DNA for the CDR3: TGTGCTAGTGGTTTGGTACAGAGCAGGGCTATTCAGCCCCAGCATTTT.

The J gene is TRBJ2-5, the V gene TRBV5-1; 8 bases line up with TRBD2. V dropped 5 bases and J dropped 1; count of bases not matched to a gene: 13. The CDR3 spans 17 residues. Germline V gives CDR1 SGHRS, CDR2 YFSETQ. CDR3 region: CASRGVAGLVSQETQYF. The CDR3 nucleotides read TGCGCCAGCAGAGGGGTAGCGGGATTGGTTTCCCAAGAGACCCAGTACTTC.